One sample yielded the 25 T cell receptor beta chains listed below, sequenced in a study of blood T cell repertoires in COVID-19. Sequencing used immunoSEQ multiplex PCR; TCRdb keeps in-frame clones, though not all of them. The data show approximately 230,000 clones, around four fifths seen once. The sample was peripheral blood. All receptors derive from a man in his thirties or forties with active or convalescent COVID-19.

The chain recombines TRBV4-2 with TRBJ1-2; unclear D gene. V was shortened by 1 base and J by 3 bases, with 18 bases between the two germline ends. The CDR3 extends over 17 amino acids. Looked up from germline, CDR1 is LGHNA and CDR2 is YNFKEQ. CDR3 bases: TGTGCCAGCAGCCAAGGTATAGCGAGAGGTCGGGACTATGGCTACACCTTC. Encoded protein: CASSQGIARGRDYGYTF.

This rearrangement joins TRBV28 to TRBJ1-2; 10 nucleotides agree with TRBD1. CDR1 and CDR2 from the germline V gene are MDHEN and SYDVKM. This CDR3 comprises 14 residues. J was trimmed by 6 bases and V by 4 bases; bases with no gene match: 5. The chain's CDR3 is CASSSWTGGDGYTF. For the CDR3, the DNA is TGTGCCAGCAGTTCGTGGACAGGGGGAGATGGCTACACCTTC.

A few counts support this clone. V and J are TRBV29-1 and TRBJ2-5, with 8 bases fitting TRBD2. The J segment lost 4 bases and the V segment lost 5 bases, leaving 0 bases of the junction unmatched. CDR3 length equals 11 residues. The germline CDR1 and CDR2 sequences are SQVTM and ANQGSEA. CDR3 amino acids: CSVRGGETQYF. The CDR3 DNA reads TGCAGCGTTCGGGGGGGAGAGACCCAGTACTTC.

The chain is built from TRBV5-7 and TRBJ1-2; D is undetermined. TRBV5-7 is flagged as an ORF with uncertain function. Trimming left V 3 bases short and J 8 bases short, with 17 bases between. There are 14 residues in the CDR3. CDR3 residues: CASSSMDSAGGYTF. CDR3 bases: TGTGCCAGCAGCTCAATGGATAGCGCGGGAGGCTACACCTTC.

The table lists this clone with a count of one. V usage is TRBV7-2 and J usage is TRBJ1-1; D uncertain. The CDR3 loop spans 14 amino acids. V lost 5 bases and J lost 0, with 10 bases in between. Germline-derived CDR1 and CDR2 are SGHTA and FQGNSA. The CDR3 protein is CASSAQAMNTEAFF. The CDR3 bases are TGTGCCAGCAGCGCCCAGGCCATGAACACTGAAGCTTTCTTT.

This clone was found a few times. The CDR3 sequence is CASSLGDSSYEQYF. As DNA, the CDR3 is TGTGCCAGCAGCCTAGGGGACTCCTCCTACGAGCAGTACTTC. The chain recombines TRBV7-2 with TRBJ2-7; tentative D call: TRBD2 (6 bases). Trimming cost V 5 bases and J 0 bases, with 11 bases left between them. CDR1 and CDR2 (germline): SGHTA, FQGNSA. This CDR3 has 14 residues.

J is TRBJ1-1 and V is TRBV28, with D perhaps matching TRBD1 (5 bases). The CDR3 extends over 14 amino acids. Deletions cut 6 bases from V and 9 bases from J, with 20 bases between. CDR1 is MDHEN, CDR2 SYDVKM, per germline. For the CDR3, the DNA is TGTGCCAGCAGCCCTCGGGGGGGTACACTCCAAGCTTTCTTT. It is translated as CASSPRGGTLQAFF.

V usage is TRBV5-4 and J usage is TRBJ1-2; a weak D match, TRBD1 (6 bases). With 1 base removed from V and 4 bases from J, the gap between germline ends came to 8 bases. From germline, CDR1 is SGHNT and CDR2 YYREEE (reference sequence). This CDR3 comprises 13 residues. The CDR3 here is CASSLTGFYGYTF. In nucleotides, the CDR3 is TGTGCCAGCAGCTTGACAGGGTTCTATGGCTACACCTTC.

CDR3 coding DNA: TGTGCCAGCAGTCTTGGACAGGGTTTGGAAGAGACCCAGTACTTC. Protein product: CASSLGQGLEETQYF. The chain is built from TRBV28 and TRBJ2-5; TRBD1 aligns across 8 bases. J lost 3 bases, V lost 5 bases, and 8 bases had no gene match. Germline assignment: CDR1 MDHEN and CDR2 SYDVKM. The CDR3 runs to 15 residues.

In this sample, this clone turned up a few times. The chain combines TRBV12-3 or TRBV12-4 with TRBJ1-2; D call uncertain. Trimming pared 3 bases from V and 8 bases from J, leaving 13 bases between. This CDR3 has 13 residues. This chain's CDR3 is CASSLDGVLGYTF. CDR3 in DNA: TGTGCCAGCAGTTTGGACGGGGTCCTAGGCTACACCTTC.

This clone was recorded at least ten times. This chain connects TRBV27 to TRBJ2-2; possibly TRBD2 for D (5 bases). V was shortened by 5 bases and J by 6 bases, with 10 bases between the two germline ends. Per the germline V gene, CDR1 is MNHEY and CDR2 is SMNVEV (reference sequence). This CDR3 contains 13 residues. The CDR3 bases are TGTGCCAGCAGTGCGCTAGCTTCCGGGGAGCTGTTTTTT. It is translated as CASSALASGELFF.

The chain carries TRBV2 and TRBJ1-1; possible D gene TRBD1, 5 bases. Trimming removed 8 bases from V and 5 bases from J, with 18 bases in between. Germline values: CDR1 SNHLY, CDR2 FYNNEI. The length of the CDR3 is 14 residues. The CDR3 DNA reads as TGTGCCAGCTCCGGGGGGGGGAGAAGGACTGAAGCTTTCTTT. It is translated as CASSGGGRRTEAFF.

The chain carries TRBV19 and TRBJ2-1; no firm D call. The CDR3 totals 16 residues. Germline CDR1 LNHDA, CDR2 SQIVND (reference sequence). V gave up 4 bases and J gave up 0 bases, with 13 bases separating them. This chain's CDR3 is CASSTDWSSSYNEQFF. CDR3 DNA: TGTGCCAGTAGTACCGACTGGTCGAGCTCCTACAATGAGCAGTTCTTC.

The chain recombines TRBV6-5 with TRBJ1-4, with D maybe TRBD1 (5 bases). Trimming took off 2 bases at V and 0 bases at J, with 7 bases between the two ends. Germline V CDR1 and CDR2: MNHEY, SVGAGI. This CDR3 comprises 15 residues. CDR3 sequence reads: CASSYTGSTNEKLFF. The CDR3 DNA reads as TGTGCCAGCAGTTACACAGGTTCAACTAATGAAAAACTGTTTTTT.

The rearrangement uses TRBV4-1 and TRBJ2-1; TRBD1 agrees at 7 bases. The germline gives CDR1 MGHRA, CDR2 YSYEKL. The CDR3 totals 15 residues. V trimming: 2 bases; J trimming: 5 bases; junction bases outside the gene matches: 6. The CDR3 DNA sequence: TGCGCCAGCAGCCAACCGACAGGGCTCAACAATGAGCAGTTCTTC. It is translated as CASSQPTGLNNEQFF.

The chain joins TRBV3-1 (or the pseudogene TRBV3-2) to TRBJ2-2, with no clear D. The V and J ends lost 1 base and 1 base respectively, with 7 bases between them. Germline-derived CDR1 and CDR2 are LGHDT and YNNKEL (reference sequence). This CDR3 spans 15 amino acids. CDR3: CASSQVVQNTGELFF. The CDR3 nucleotides read TGTGCCAGCAGCCAAGTCGTACAGAACACCGGGGAGCTGTTTTTT.

The chain couples TRBV7-8 to TRBJ1-1, with a tentative D call TRBD1 (5 bases). Germline V CDR1 and CDR2: SGHVS, FQNEAQ. This CDR3 is 16 amino acids long. Trimming took 4 bases from V and 0 from J, leaving 15 bases between them. The CDR3 bases are TGTGCCAGCAGCTCCCCTAGTGGAGGGGTGAACACTGAAGCTTTCTTT. As protein: CASSSPSGGVNTEAFF.

In the case of this clone: At one of its ends the junction is not consistent with the germline gene, which may arise from a read error. The gene calls are TRBV28 and TRBJ2-1; 7 positions match TRBD2. The CDR3 covers 14 residues. CDR1 MDHEN and CDR2 SYDVKM come from the germline V gene. The CDR3 loop reads CASSLERGYHEQFF. The CDR3 nucleotides are TGTGCCAGCAGTTTGGAGCGGGGCTACCATGAGCAGTTCTTC.

This clone was picked up one time. This chain links TRBV3-1 (or the pseudogene TRBV3-2) with TRBJ1-5; D is ambiguous. Trimming shortened V by 3 bases and J by 9 bases, and 12 bases separated the two germline ends. The CDR3 extends over 13 amino acids. Germline CDR1 is LGHDT and CDR2 is YNNKEL (reference sequence). In DNA, the CDR3 is TGTGCCAGCAGCCAGACCGACCGAGGGCCCCAGCATTTT. It translates to CASSQTDRGPQHF.

CDR3 residues: CASSPTRTEAFF. The CDR3 region has the DNA TGTGCCAGCTCACCTACGCGCACTGAAGCTTTCTTT. This rearrangement joins TRBV18 to TRBJ1-1; D gene ambiguous. Trimming cost V 3 bases and J 4 bases, with 6 bases left between them. Germline CDR1 is KGHSH and CDR2 is LQKENI. This CDR3 has 12 amino acids.

The rearrangement links TRBV7-2 to TRBJ1-1; D is ambiguous. The CDR3 covers 15 residues. V was pared by 1 base and J by 1 base, with 10 bases between. CDR1 and CDR2 from the germline V gene are SGHTA and FQGNSA. CDR3 protein: CASSLDGGPNTEAFF. DNA of the CDR3: TGTGCCAGCAGCTTAGATGGAGGGCCGAACACTGAAGCTTTCTTT.

The rearrangement uses TRBV6-5 and TRBJ1-2; 11 bases align to TRBD1. V shed 4 bases, J shed 7 bases, and the junction held 8 bases outside the gene matches. This CDR3 contains 15 residues. Germline CDR1 and CDR2: MNHEY and SVGAGI. CDR3 in amino acids: CASSSSGQGASGYTF. The CDR3, as DNA: TGTGCCAGCAGTTCTTCCGGACAGGGGGCCTCTGGCTACACCTTC.

The rearrangement uses TRBV11-2 and TRBJ2-1, with TRBD2 as a possible D gene (6 bases). Trimming shortened V by 7 bases and J by 2 bases, and 15 bases separated the two germline ends. The CDR3 runs to 15 residues. The germline CDR1 and CDR2 sequences are SGHAT and FQNNGV. For the CDR3, the DNA is TGTGCCAGCACCCGTTTTGGGGAGGCCTACAATGAGCAGTTCTTC. Amino acid sequence: CASTRFGEAYNEQFF. Full variable domain (rest looked up from reference TRBV11-2 and TRBJ2-1): EAGVAQSPRYKIIEKRQSVAFWCNPISGHATLYWYQQILGQGPKLLIQFQNNGVVDDSQLPKDRFSAERLKGVDSTLKIQPAKLEDSAVYLCASTRFGEAYNEQFFGPGTRLTVL.

The sample holds one count of this clone. The V call is TRBV9, the J call TRBJ1-2; TRBD1 might be the D (5 bases). The length of the CDR3 is 14 residues. The germline V gene encodes CDR1 SGDLS and CDR2 YYNGEE. V shed 0 bases and J shed 3 bases, with 9 bases lying between them. The CDR3 reads CASSVDSRDYGYTF. The DNA of the CDR3 is TGTGCCAGCAGCGTAGACTCCAGGGACTATGGCTACACCTTC.

The chain links TRBV2 to TRBJ1-3; possibly TRBD1 for D (5 bases). The germline V and J ends were trimmed by 8 bases and 0 bases, with 11 bases remaining between them. The germline CDR1 and CDR2 sequences are SNHLY and FYNNEI. The CDR3 has 14 amino acids. The CDR3 sequence: CASSIGGSGNTIYF. The CDR3 nucleotides are TGTGCCAGCTCCATCGGGGGCTCTGGAAACACCATATATTTT.